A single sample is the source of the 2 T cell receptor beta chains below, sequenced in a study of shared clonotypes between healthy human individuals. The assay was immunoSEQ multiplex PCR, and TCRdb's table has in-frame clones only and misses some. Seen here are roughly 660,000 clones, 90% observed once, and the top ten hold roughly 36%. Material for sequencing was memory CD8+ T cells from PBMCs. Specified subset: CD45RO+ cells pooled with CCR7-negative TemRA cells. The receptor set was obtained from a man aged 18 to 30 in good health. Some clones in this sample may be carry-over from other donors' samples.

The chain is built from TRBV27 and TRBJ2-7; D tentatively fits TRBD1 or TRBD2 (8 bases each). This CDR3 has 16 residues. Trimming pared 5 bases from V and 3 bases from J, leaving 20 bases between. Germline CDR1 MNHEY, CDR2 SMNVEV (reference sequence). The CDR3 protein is CASSLTGGLVHYEQYF. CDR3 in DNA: TGTGCCAGCAGTCTAACAGGGGGACTAGTACACTACGAGCAGTACTTC.

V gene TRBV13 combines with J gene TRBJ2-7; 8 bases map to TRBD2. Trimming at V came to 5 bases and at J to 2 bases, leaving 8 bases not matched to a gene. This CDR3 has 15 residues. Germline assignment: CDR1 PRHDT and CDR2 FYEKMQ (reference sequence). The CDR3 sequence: CASSPGTSGAYEQYF. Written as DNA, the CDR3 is TGTGCCAGCAGCCCCGGGACTAGTGGGGCCTACGAGCAGTACTTC.